The clone carrying this TCR beta chain was detected only a few times. This sample is drawn from a study of sequential checkpoint blockade in melanoma. The wider study: Patients were randomized 1:1 to nivolumab-then-ipilimumab or ipilimumab-then-nivolumab first-line. Each arm's sequence ended with maintenance nivolumab.

Measured with immunoSEQ multiplex PCR; TCRdb has only the in-frame clones, and not every one. The data contain approximately 9,000 clones, roughly three fifths of them seen just once; the ten biggest clones take up approximately 41%. Treatment specified: randomized to nivolumab then ipilimumab (arm A) or the reverse (arm B). No patient had prior DNA-damaging chemotherapy. Sorted cells were live CD3+CD8+, lacking CD19 and CD56, from PBMCs. Germline CDR1 and CDR2: MNHEY and SVGAGI. The V and J ends lost 7 bases and 3 bases respectively, with 12 bases between them. The CDR3 covers 13 residues. This clonotype was sampled from a human donor with melanoma. V gene TRBV6-5 combines with J gene TRBJ1-1; a possible D gene is TRBD1 (5 bases). Sequenced material: CD8+ T cells sorted from blood (inferred from file names), taken from a patient given nivolumab and ipilimumab in sequence. CDR3 DNA: TGTGCCAGCAAGGCAGGGATCCACACTGAAGCTTTCTTT. Translated, it gives CASKAGIHTEAFF.